The clone carrying this T cell receptor beta chain was seen ten or more times. Its matching antigen is unknown. TCRdb reanalysed the RT-PCR reads using MiXCR and keeps one entry per CDR3 protein. The sample has about 780,000 distinct CDR3 sequences, around a sixth seen once. This entry comes from a study of response to subunit inactivated influenza vaccine. General observations from the study: T cells newly recruited by each seasonal influenza vaccination are few, the authors suggested.

This CDR3 has 13 residues. The germline V gene encodes CDR1 SQVTM and CDR2 ANQGSEA. Trimming took 4 bases from V and 5 from J, leaving 12 bases between them. The sequencing used PBMCs from blood, collected approximately 5 days after vaccination. This chain joins TRBV29-1 and TRBJ1-5; D may be TRBD1 (6 bases). The TCR comes from a man between 50 and 59 years old who received an inactivated influenza vaccine. The CDR3 region is CSVAQGGDQPQHF. The CDR3 nucleotides read TGCAGCGTTGCACAGGGTGGCGATCAGCCCCAGCATTTT.